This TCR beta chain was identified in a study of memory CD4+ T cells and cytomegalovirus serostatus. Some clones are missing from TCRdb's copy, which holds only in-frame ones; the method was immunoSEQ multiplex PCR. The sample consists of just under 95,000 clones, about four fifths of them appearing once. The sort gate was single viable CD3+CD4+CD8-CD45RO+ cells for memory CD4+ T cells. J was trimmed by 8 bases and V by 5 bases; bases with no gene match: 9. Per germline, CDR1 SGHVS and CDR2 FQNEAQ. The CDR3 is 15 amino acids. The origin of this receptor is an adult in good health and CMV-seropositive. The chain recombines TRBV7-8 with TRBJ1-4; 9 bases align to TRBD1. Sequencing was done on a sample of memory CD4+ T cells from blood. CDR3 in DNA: TGTGCCAGCAGCCTGACCGGGACAGGGTTCGAAAAACTGTTTTTT. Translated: CASSLTGTGFEKLFF.